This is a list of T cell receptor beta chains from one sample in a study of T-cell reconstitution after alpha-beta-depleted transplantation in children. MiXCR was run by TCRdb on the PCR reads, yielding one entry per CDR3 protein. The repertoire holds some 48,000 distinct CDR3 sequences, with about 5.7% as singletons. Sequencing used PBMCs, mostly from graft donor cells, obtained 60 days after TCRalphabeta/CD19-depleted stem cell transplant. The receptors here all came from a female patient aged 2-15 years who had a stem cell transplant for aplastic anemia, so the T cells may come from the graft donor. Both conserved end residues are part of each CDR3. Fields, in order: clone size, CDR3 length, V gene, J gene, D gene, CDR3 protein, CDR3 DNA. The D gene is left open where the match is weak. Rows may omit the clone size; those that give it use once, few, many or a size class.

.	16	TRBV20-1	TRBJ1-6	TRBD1	CSAISGQGFSYSPLHF	TGCAGTGCTATTTCGGGACAGGGTTTCTCCTATTCACCCCTCCACTTT
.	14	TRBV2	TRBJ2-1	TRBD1	CASSGQGVGDEQFF	TGTGCCAGCAGTGGCCAGGGGGTGGGCGATGAGCAGTTCTTC
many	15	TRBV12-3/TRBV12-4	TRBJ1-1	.	CASSRQSLGNTEAFF	TGTGCCAGCAGTAGACAGTCCCTGGGGAACACTGAAGCTTTCTTT
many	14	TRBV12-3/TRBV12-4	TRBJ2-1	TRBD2	CASRSSGIYNEQFF	TGTGCCAGCAGGTCTAGCGGTATTTACAATGAGCAGTTCTTC
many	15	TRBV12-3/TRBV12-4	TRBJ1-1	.	CASSLARGVNTEAFF	TGTGCCAGCAGTTTAGCGAGGGGCGTGAACACTGAAGCTTTCTTT
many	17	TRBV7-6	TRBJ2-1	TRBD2	CASSGRPGLAGYNEQFF	TGTGCCAGCAGCGGACGACCGGGACTAGCAGGTTACAATGAGCAGTTCTTC
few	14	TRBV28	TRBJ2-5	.	CASSSRTPKGTQYF	TGTGCCAGCAGTTCTCGAACCCCGAAAGGGACCCAGTACTTC
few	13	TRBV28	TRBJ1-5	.	CASQGYSNQPQHF	TGTGCCAGCCAAGGGTATAGCAATCAGCCCCAGCATTTT
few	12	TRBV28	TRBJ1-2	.	CAGFSLNYGYTF	TGTGCCGGCTTCAGCCTTAACTATGGCTACACCTTC
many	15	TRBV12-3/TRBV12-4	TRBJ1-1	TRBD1	CASSLRGQGATEAFF	TGTGCCAGCAGTTTAAGGGGACAGGGGGCCACTGAAGCTTTCTTT
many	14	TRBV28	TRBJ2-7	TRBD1	CASRRQGGPYEQYF	TGTGCCAGCAGACGACAGGGGGGACCCTACGAGCAGTACTTC
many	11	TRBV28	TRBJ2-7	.	CASRTVYEQYF	TGTGCCAGCAGGACGGTATACGAGCAGTACTTC
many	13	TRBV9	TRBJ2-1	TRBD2	CASNGGGYNEQFF	TGTGCCAGCAATGGCGGGGGTTACAATGAGCAGTTCTTC
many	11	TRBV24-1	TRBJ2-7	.	CAVGGTGEQYF	TGTGCCGTCGGGGGTACGGGTGAGCAGTACTTC
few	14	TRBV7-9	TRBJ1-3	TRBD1	CASRRTGFGNTIYF	TGTGCCAGCAGGCGGACAGGGTTTGGAAACACCATATATTTT
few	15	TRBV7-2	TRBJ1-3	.	CASSPQGNGGNTIYF	TGTGCCAGCAGCCCTCAGGGGAACGGTGGAAACACCATATATTTT
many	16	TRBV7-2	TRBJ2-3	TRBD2	CASSFGGGAGTDTQYF	TGTGCCAGCAGCTTTGGCGGGGGGGCAGGCACAGATACGCAGTATTTT
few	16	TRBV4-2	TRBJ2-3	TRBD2	CASSLSHSGGTDTQYF	TGTGCCAGCAGCCTTAGCCATAGCGGGGGTACAGATACGCAGTATTTT
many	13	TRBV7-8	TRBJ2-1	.	CASRMTEFNEQFF	TGTGCCAGCAGGATGACAGAGTTCAATGAGCAGTTCTTC
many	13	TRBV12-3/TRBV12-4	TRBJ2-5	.	CASSFGGAETQYF	TGTGCCAGCAGTTTTGGGGGGGCAGAGACCCAGTACTTC
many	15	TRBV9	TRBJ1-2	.	CASSVSASNTEGYTF	TGTGCCAGCAGCGTTTCGGCCTCCAATACGGAAGGCTACACCTTC
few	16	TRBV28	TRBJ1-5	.	CASTLPGQGSNQPQHF	TGTGCCAGCACCCTCCCGGGGCAGGGTAGTAATCAGCCCCAGCATTTT
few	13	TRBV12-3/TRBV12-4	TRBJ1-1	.	CASSFEIATEAFF	TGTGCCAGCAGTTTCGAGATTGCAACTGAAGCTTTCTTT
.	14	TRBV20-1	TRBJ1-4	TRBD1	CSARAPGQDEKLFF	TGCAGTGCTAGAGCCCCTGGACAGGATGAAAAACTGTTTTTT
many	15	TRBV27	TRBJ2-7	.	CASSFAGAFSYEQYF	TGTGCCAGCAGTTTTGCAGGGGCCTTCTCCTACGAGCAGTACTTC
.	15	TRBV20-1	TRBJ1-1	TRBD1	CSATQGALMNTEAFF	TGCAGTGCTACTCAGGGGGCGCTTATGAACACTGAAGCTTTCTTT
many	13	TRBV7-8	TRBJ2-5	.	CASSLLPDATQYF	TGTGCCAGCAGCTTGTTACCCGACGCGACCCAGTACTTC
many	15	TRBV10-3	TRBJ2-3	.	CAIRGTSQFTDTQYF	TGTGCCATCAGAGGGACCTCTCAATTCACAGATACGCAGTATTTT
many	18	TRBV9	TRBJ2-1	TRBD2	CASSVGLAGAFSYNEQFF	TGTGCCAGCAGCGTAGGTCTAGCGGGGGCCTTCTCCTACAATGAGCAGTTCTTC
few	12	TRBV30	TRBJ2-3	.	CAWSVLRDTQYF	TGTGCCTGGAGTGTACTCCGGGATACGCAGTATTTT
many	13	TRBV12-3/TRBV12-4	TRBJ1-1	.	CASSFSAGAEAFF	TGTGCCAGCAGTTTTTCAGCCGGGGCTGAAGCTTTCTTT
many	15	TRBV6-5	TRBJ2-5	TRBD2	CASRGTSGGRETQYF	TGTGCCAGCAGGGGGACTAGCGGGGGACGAGAGACCCAGTACTTC
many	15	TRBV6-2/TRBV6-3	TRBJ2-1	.	CASSNEGLQVNEQFF	TGTGCCAGCAGTAACGAGGGTCTCCAGGTCAATGAGCAGTTCTTC
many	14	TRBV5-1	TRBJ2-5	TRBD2	CASSLDTSAETQYF	TGCGCCAGCAGCCTGGACACTAGCGCCGAGACCCAGTACTTC
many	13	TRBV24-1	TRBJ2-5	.	CATRGGGQETQYF	TGTGCCACCAGGGGAGGGGGCCAAGAGACCCAGTACTTC
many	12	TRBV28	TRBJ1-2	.	CAVQIGSRGYTF	TGTGCCGTCCAAATTGGATCGCGGGGCTACACCTTC
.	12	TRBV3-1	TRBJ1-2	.	CASSQAGYGYTF	TGTGCCAGCAGCCAAGCGGGCTATGGCTACACCTTC
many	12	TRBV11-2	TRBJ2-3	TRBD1	CASSKTGDAQYF	TGTGCCAGCAGCAAGACAGGGGACGCGCAGTATTTT
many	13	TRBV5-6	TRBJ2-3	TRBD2	CASSLRGGDTQYF	TGTGCCAGCAGCCTTAGGGGAGGGGATACGCAGTATTTT
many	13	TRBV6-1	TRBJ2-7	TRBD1	CASTNRGRHEQYF	TGTGCCAGCACGAACAGGGGGCGCCACGAGCAGTACTTC
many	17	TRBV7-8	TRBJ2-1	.	CASSFSSTGRAYNEQFF	TGTGCCAGCAGCTTTTCAAGTACTGGAAGGGCCTACAATGAGCAGTTCTTC
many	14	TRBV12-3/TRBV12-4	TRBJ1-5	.	CASSRAKRQGPQHF	TGTGCCAGCAGTCGCGCTAAACGTCAGGGGCCCCAGCATTTT
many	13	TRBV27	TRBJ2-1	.	CARGSPTYNEQFF	TGTGCCAGGGGGTCCCCAACCTACAATGAGCAGTTCTTC
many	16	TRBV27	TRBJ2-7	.	CASSPLPRRGNDEQYF	TGTGCCAGCAGTCCCCTCCCTCGTAGAGGGAACGACGAGCAGTACTTC
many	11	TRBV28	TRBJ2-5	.	CASSHGETQYF	TGTGCCAGCAGTCATGGAGAGACCCAGTACTTC
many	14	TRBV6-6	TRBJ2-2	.	CASSYRENTGELFF	TGTGCCAGCAGTTACAGGGAAAACACCGGGGAGCTGTTTTTT
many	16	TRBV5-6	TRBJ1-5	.	CASSLGAQGYSQPQHF	TGTGCCAGCAGCTTGGGGGCCCAGGGTTATAGTCAGCCCCAGCATTTT
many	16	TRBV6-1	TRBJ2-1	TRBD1	CASSSRTGGEFNEQFF	TGTGCCAGCAGTTCGCGGACAGGGGGCGAGTTCAATGAGCAGTTCTTC
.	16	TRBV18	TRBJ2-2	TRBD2	CASSPWRGANTGELFF	TGTGCCAGCTCACCATGGCGGGGGGCGAACACCGGGGAGCTGTTTTTT
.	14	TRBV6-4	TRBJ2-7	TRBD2	CASSDGTSGSEQYF	TGTGCCAGCAGTGACGGGACTAGCGGGAGCGAGCAGTACTTC
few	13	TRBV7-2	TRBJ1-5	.	CASSLGLNQPQHF	TGTGCCAGCAGCTTGGGACTAAATCAGCCCCAGCATTTT
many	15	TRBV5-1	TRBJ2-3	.	CASSLGTGATDTQYF	TGCGCCAGCAGCTTGGGAACGGGGGCCACAGATACGCAGTATTTT
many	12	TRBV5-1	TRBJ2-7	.	CASSLDQYEQYF	TGCGCCAGCAGCTTGGATCAGTACGAGCAGTACTTC